This TCR beta chain is from a study of T cells in women clearing cervical HPV infection. Study-level background: Case blood was drawn a median around 140 days after lesion detection.

The data were produced by immunoSEQ multiplex PCR, yet TCRdb's version contains in-frame clones alone and is incomplete. Recorded for this sample: about 29,000 clones. Notes on this clone: The read stops 3 residues short of the end of the CDR3; the missing end is completed from the germline J gene.

Germline-derived CDR1 and CDR2 are DFQATT and SNEGSKA (reference sequence). The CDR3 contains 13 residues. The V segment lost 6 bases and the J segment 1 base; nucleotides outside the gene matches: 5. The V call is TRBV20-1, the J call TRBJ1-1, with 7 bases matching TRBD1. This sequence was found in a woman aged 18 to 75 with a cervical HPV16 infection that either progressed to CIN3+ or cleared (not recorded which). The sample consisted of blood buffy coat. The CDR3 sequence is CSAPGQTNTEAFF. The CDR3 bases that were read are TGCAGTGCCCCGGGACAGACGAACACTGAA.